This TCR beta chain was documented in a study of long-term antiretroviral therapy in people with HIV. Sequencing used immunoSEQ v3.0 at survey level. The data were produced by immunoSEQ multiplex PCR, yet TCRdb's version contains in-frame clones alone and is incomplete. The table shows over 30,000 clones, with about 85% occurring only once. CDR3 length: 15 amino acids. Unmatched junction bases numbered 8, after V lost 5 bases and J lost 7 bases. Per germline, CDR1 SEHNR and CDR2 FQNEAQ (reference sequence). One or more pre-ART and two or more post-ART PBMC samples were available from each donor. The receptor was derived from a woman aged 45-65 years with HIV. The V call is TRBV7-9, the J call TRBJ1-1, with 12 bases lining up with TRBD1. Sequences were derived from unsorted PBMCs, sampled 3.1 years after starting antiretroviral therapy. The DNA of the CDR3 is TGTGCCAGCAGCCCCCGGGACAGGGGGCGAGATGAAGCTTTCTTT. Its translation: CASSPRDRGRDEAFF.